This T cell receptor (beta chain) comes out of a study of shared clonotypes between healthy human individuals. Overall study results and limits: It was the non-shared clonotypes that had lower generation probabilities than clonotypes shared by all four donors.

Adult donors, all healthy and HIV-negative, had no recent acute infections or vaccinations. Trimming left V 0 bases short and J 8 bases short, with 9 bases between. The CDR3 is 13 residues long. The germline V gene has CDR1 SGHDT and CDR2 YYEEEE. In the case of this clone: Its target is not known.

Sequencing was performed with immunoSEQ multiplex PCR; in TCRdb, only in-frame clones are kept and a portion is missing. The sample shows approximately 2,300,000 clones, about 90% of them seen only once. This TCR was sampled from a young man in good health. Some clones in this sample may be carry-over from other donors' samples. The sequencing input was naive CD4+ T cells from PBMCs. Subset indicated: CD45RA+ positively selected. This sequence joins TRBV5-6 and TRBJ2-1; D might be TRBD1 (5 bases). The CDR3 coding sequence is TGTGCCAGCAGCTTGGATAGGGGTTATGAGCAGTTCTTC. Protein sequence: CASSLDRGYEQFF.